In this sample, the clone carrying this TCR beta chain turned up a few times. Individual cDNA molecules carried attached unique molecular identifiers. TCRdb processed the 5' RACE reads anew with MiXCR; each CDR3 protein has one entry. The data contain approximately 90,000 distinct CDR3 sequences, about 12% of them singletons. The data belong to a study of early T cells in non-severe SARS-CoV-2 infection. CDR1 and CDR2 (germline): SGHAT, FQDESV (reference sequence). V shed 5 bases and J 2 bases; nucleotides not matched to a gene: 7. The CDR3 extends over 15 amino acids. J is TRBJ2-3 and V is TRBV11-1, with TRBD1 matching over 7 bases. The sequence was collected from an adult who was a healthcare worker with PCR-confirmed SARS-CoV-2 infection or an uninfected control (not recorded which). The material was whole blood, obtained at baseline. The CDR3 loop is CASSRDRAHTDTQYF. In nucleotides, the CDR3 is TGTGCCAGCAGCCGGGACAGAGCACACACAGATACGCAGTATTTT.